This T cell receptor beta chain was retrieved from a study of radiation and T cells in renal cell carcinoma. Data came from immunoSEQ multiplex PCR; TCRdb stores just in-frame clones and leaves some out. Here the sample spans roughly 14,000 clones, around 62% being singletons. CDR1 LGHNA and CDR2 YNFKEQ come from the germline V gene. Losses at the gene ends were 4 bases for V and 10 bases for J; bases not matched to a gene: 10. The CDR3 runs 15 residues. The treatment denotes: treatment-naive control, cytoreductive nephrectomy. This sample comprised tumor tissue, obtained from a patient whose treatment was nephrectomy without radiotherapy. This sequence joins TRBV4-2 and TRBJ2-1; 10 bases align to TRBD2. The TCR sequence derives from a man between 60 and 70 years old with renal cell carcinoma. CDR3 DNA sequence: TGTGCCAGCAGCCGAGATCTAGCGGGAGTCCGGGAGCAGTTCTTC. Its protein product is CASSRDLAGVREQFF.